This T cell receptor (beta chain) came from a study of OX40 agonist ivuxolimab in advanced cancers. Study-level background: Patients in the trial were receiving intravenous ivuxolimab every 2 weeks, at doses of 0.01 to 10 mg/kg.

The repertoire was sequenced with immunoSEQ multiplex PCR; TCRdb's copy has only in-frame clones and lacks some. Among more than 100,000 clones listed, approximately 90% were seen once. V lost 3 bases to trimming and J lost 5 bases, with 16 bases between them. There are 15 residues in the CDR3. Per germline, CDR1 MNHNS and CDR2 SASEGT. The receptor's source is an adult with an advanced solid tumor such as melanoma, head and neck, liver or kidney cancer. The V call is TRBV6-1, the J call TRBJ2-5; D is perhaps TRBD1 or TRBD2 (7 bases each). Sample: CD4+ or CD8+ T cells sorted from blood, taken in a trial of the OX40 agonist ivuxolimab. For the CDR3, the DNA is TGTGCCAGCAGTGATAGGGAGGGGGCCGGGGAGACCCAGTACTTC. Its translation is CASSDREGAGETQYF.